This passage covers 32 T cell receptor beta chains from one sample sequenced in a study of cytomegalovirus exposure and HLA in healthy donors. The PCR made use of 60 Vbeta and 13 Jbeta primers. This table comes from immunoSEQ multiplex PCR, and its TCRdb copy is limited to in-frame clones, with some not included. The repertoire holds some 160,000 clones, about 74% seen once, with 1.5% to 2% in the top ten. The source material was PBMCs. The receptors come from a woman aged 40 to 55 in good health and CMV-seronegative.

This chain joins TRBV27 and TRBJ1-2, with 7 bases matching TRBD1. The CDR3 length is 14 residues. The J segment lost 8 bases and the V segment lost 6 bases, leaving 12 bases of the junction unmatched. Germline CDR1 is MNHEY and CDR2 is SMNVEV (reference sequence). The CDR3 loop is CASSRSDRVYGYTF. DNA for the CDR3: TGTGCCAGCAGCCGAAGTGACAGGGTCTACGGCTACACCTTC.

The chain has TRBV5-4 and TRBJ2-7, with TRBD2 matching over 10 bases. CDR1 SGHNT and CDR2 YYREEE come from the germline V gene (reference sequence). The CDR3 covers 15 residues. Trimming took 5 bases from V and 5 from J; bases not matched to a gene: 10. The CDR3 sequence: CASSPFSGRSNEQYF. The DNA for the CDR3 is TGTGCCAGCAGTCCCTTTAGCGGGAGGTCCAACGAGCAGTACTTC.

This clone occurred once. The V call is TRBV19, the J call TRBJ2-1; maybe TRBD2 (5 bases). This CDR3 region has 15 residues. The V gene lost 7 bases and the J gene lost 0 bases, with 13 bases spanning the gap. Germline values: CDR1 LNHDA, CDR2 SQIVND (reference sequence). CDR3 sequence reads: CASKDGEISYNEQFF. The CDR3 DNA reads as TGTGCCAGTAAGGATGGGGAGATCTCCTACAATGAGCAGTTCTTC.

This sequence joins TRBV5-4 and TRBJ2-6, with no clear D. The CDR3 has 15 residues. CDR1 SGHNT and CDR2 YYREEE come from the germline V gene (reference sequence). The V end lost 2 bases, the J end lost 1 base, and 7 bases lay between the germline ends. The CDR3 nucleotides are TGTGCCAGCAGCTTTGTCAGTTCTGGGGCCAACGTCCTGACTTTC. Translating it yields CASSFVSSGANVLTF. Combining the CDR3 with reference TRBV5-4 and TRBJ2-6 gives the whole variable domain ETGVTQSPTHLIKTRGQQVTLRCSSQSGHNTVSWYQQALGQGPQFIFQYYREEENGRGNFPPRFSGLQFPNYSSELNVNALELDDSALYLCASSFVSSGANVLTFGAGSRLTVL.

The J gene is TRBJ2-1, the V gene TRBV27; TRBD1 might be the D (6 bases). CDR1 and CDR2 (germline): MNHEY, SMNVEV (reference sequence). The CDR3 has 15 residues. Deletions cut 7 bases from V and 4 bases from J, with 17 bases between. DNA for the CDR3: TGTGCCAGCACCTTCGGGGCAGGGGCGTACAATGAGCAGTTCTTC. Its translation: CASTFGAGAYNEQFF.

CDR3 sequence: CASSLQLKSYEQYF. The CDR3, as DNA: TGTGCCAGCAGTTTGCAACTGAAGTCCTACGAGCAGTACTTC. J is TRBJ2-7 and V is TRBV28; D remains ambiguous. The CDR3 totals 14 residues. V was shortened by 3 bases and J by 1 base, with 10 bases between the two germline ends. Germline values: CDR1 MDHEN, CDR2 SYDVKM.

The chain recombines TRBV7-9 with TRBJ2-5; a possible D gene is TRBD2 (5 bases). The DNA end is more similar to TRBJ2-7, so the J call may be wrong. Germline lookup yields CDR1 SEHNR and CDR2 FQNEAQ (reference sequence). The CDR3 is 18 amino acids. The CDR3 is CASSSPTRAGRASYEQYF. The DNA for the CDR3 is TGTGCCAGCAGCTCGCCGACGAGGGCCGGGCGGGCCTCCTACGAGCAGTACTTC.

The V gene is TRBV6-1, the J gene TRBJ1-1; the match to TRBD1 covers 11 bases. Trimming removed 4 bases from V and 3 bases from J; junction bases left unmatched: 7. The CDR3 is 16 amino acids. CDR1 MNHNS and CDR2 SASEGT come from the germline V gene. This CDR3 reads CASSGGTGGGHTEAFF. The CDR3 region has the DNA TGTGCCAGCAGTGGAGGGACAGGGGGAGGACACACTGAAGCTTTCTTT.

This rearrangement joins TRBV30 to TRBJ2-1, with 7 positions matching TRBD1. Unmatched junction bases numbered 8, after V lost 4 bases and J lost 5 bases. Germline CDR1 and CDR2: GTSNPN and SVGIG (reference sequence). The CDR3 is made up of 14 amino acids. Here the CDR3 DNA reads TGTGCCTGGATGACAGGGATTGGCAACAATGAGCAGTTCTTC. Protein product: CAWMTGIGNNEQFF.

In nucleotides, the CDR3 is TGCGCCAGCAGCCAAGACGGGACAGGGAGGGCTGGAAACACCATATATTTT. Protein product: CASSQDGTGRAGNTIYF. The V gene is TRBV4-1, the J gene TRBJ1-3; 9 bases are shared with TRBD1. Germline values: CDR1 MGHRA, CDR2 YSYEKL. The CDR3 loop spans 17 amino acids. Trimming at V came to 0 bases and at J to 2 bases, leaving 5 bases not matched to a gene.

V usage is TRBV6-5 and J usage is TRBJ1-3; perhaps TRBD1 as D (6 bases). Germline assignment: CDR1 MNHEY and CDR2 SVGAGI. V was cut by 2 bases and J by 0 bases, with 8 bases left in between. The CDR3 runs 15 residues. The CDR3 sequence: CASSYATGSGNTIYF. In nucleotides, the CDR3 is TGTGCCAGCAGTTACGCGACAGGCTCTGGAAACACCATATATTTT.

This clone was found once. The genes are TRBV27 and TRBJ1-5, with TRBD1 identical over 8 bases. Trimming took 2 bases from V and 6 from J; bases not matched to a gene: 6. CDR1 is MNHEY, CDR2 SMNVEV, per germline (reference sequence). This CDR3 is 15 amino acids long. The CDR3 nucleotides read TGTGCCAGCAGTTTAAACAGGGGGATGGGTCAGCCCCAGCATTTT. It translates to CASSLNRGMGQPQHF.

J is TRBJ2-2 and V is TRBV5-1; 7 bases are shared with TRBD1. The CDR3 has 15 amino acids. Germline values: CDR1 SGHRS, CDR2 YFSETQ. J gave up 3 bases and V 2 bases, and 4 bases lay outside the gene matches. The CDR3 protein is CASSFTGTDTGELFF. In DNA form, the CDR3 reads TGCGCCAGCAGCTTCACCGGGACAGACACCGGGGAGCTGTTTTTT.

The chain couples TRBV30 to TRBJ1-1, with TRBD1 matching 7 bases. Germline V CDR1 and CDR2: GTSNPN, SVGIG (reference sequence). The CDR3 is made up of 13 amino acids. After removal of 6 bases from V and 2 bases from J, the junction contained 6 bases not matched to a gene. CDR3: CACQGQANTEAFF. The DNA for the CDR3 is TGTGCCTGCCAAGGACAGGCTAACACTGAAGCTTTCTTT.

The V and J genes are TRBV21-1 and TRBJ2-7; the D call in the table, TRBD2, was not verified against the DNA. TRBV21-1 is a pseudogene locus. This CDR3 contains 16 residues. The CDR3 DNA reads as TGTGCCAGCAGCAAGAGATGTGGCGGGAGGGCCATCTTGCTGTACTTC. It yields the protein CASSKRCGGRAILLYF.

The genes are TRBV5-8 and TRBJ2-7; maybe TRBD2 (7 bases). Germline values: CDR1 SGHTS, CDR2 YDEGEE. V lost 7 bases and J 0 bases, leaving 17 bases between the germline ends. The length of the CDR3 is 15 residues. As DNA, the CDR3 is TGTGCCAGCGGCCCCCCGGGGGGCAGCTCCTACGAGCAGTACTTC. Translating it yields CASGPPGGSSYEQYF.

This sequence joins TRBV5-1 and TRBJ1-4; 9 bases fit TRBD1. The J segment lost 7 bases and the V segment lost 3 bases, leaving 7 bases of the junction unmatched. The CDR3 has 15 residues. CDR1 and CDR2 from the germline V gene are SGHRS and YFSETQ. The CDR3 sequence: CASSSDGTGTEKLFF. The CDR3 region has the DNA TGCGCCAGCAGCTCTGACGGGACAGGGACTGAAAAACTGTTTTTT. Looking up the rest from reference TRBV5-1 and TRBJ1-4 gives the full variable domain: KAGVTQTPRYLIKTRGQQVTLSCSPISGHRSVSWYQQTPGQGLQFLFEYFSETQRNKGNFPGRFSGRQFSNSRSEMNVSTLELGDSALYLCASSSDGTGTEKLFFGSGTQLSVL.

The J gene is TRBJ2-5, the V gene TRBV30; 8 positions agree with TRBD1. The J call is uncertain, as TRBJ2-7 better fits the DNA end. The V gene's germline CDR1 is GTSNPN and CDR2 SVGIG (reference sequence). This CDR3 is 13 amino acids long. The CDR3 nucleotides read TGTGCCTGGACCGGGACAGGACACTACGAGCAGTACTTC. Translating it yields CAWTGTGHYEQYF.

On this clone itself: Relative to the germline gene, one junction end is altered; a read error may explain this. The genes are TRBV6-5 and TRBJ1-6, with D tentatively TRBD1 (6 bases). CDR1 MNHEY and CDR2 SVGAGI come from the germline V gene. The CDR3 is 14 residues long. CDR3 sequence: CASSHRQVNTPLHF. For the CDR3, the DNA is TGTGCCAGCAGTCATCGACAGGTTAATACACCCCTCCACTTT.

The V call is TRBV10-3, the J call TRBJ1-4, with TRBD1 matching 9 bases. The CDR3 spans 15 residues. Germline V gene lookup returns CDR1 ENHRY and CDR2 SYGVKD. Losses at the gene ends were 5 bases for V and 8 bases for J; bases not matched to a gene: 9. As DNA, the CDR3 is TGTGCCATCAGTTCAGGACAGGGGCGCCGAGAAAAACTGTTTTTT. Its translation is CAISSGQGRREKLFF.

The rearrangement uses TRBV4-2 and TRBJ2-1; 9 bases are a match to TRBD1. This CDR3 contains 17 residues. Per the germline V gene, CDR1 is LGHNA and CDR2 is YNFKEQ. Losses at the gene ends were 4 bases for V and 4 bases for J; bases not matched to a gene: 11. In nucleotides, the CDR3 is TGTGCCAGCAGCCCTTCAACGGACAGGGGCCGTTACAATGAGCAGTTCTTC. Translated: CASSPSTDRGRYNEQFF.

The chain links TRBV6-5 to TRBJ2-1; D possibly corresponds to TRBD1 (6 bases). The CDR3 has 15 amino acids. V lost 0 bases and J lost 2, with 8 bases in between. Per germline, CDR1 MNHEY and CDR2 SVGAGI. The chain's CDR3 is CASSYSKGAYNEQFF. The CDR3 DNA sequence: TGTGCCAGCAGTTACTCGAAGGGGGCCTACAATGAGCAGTTCTTC.

The chain carries TRBV4-2 and TRBJ2-4; D might be TRBD2 (5 bases). The CDR3 is made up of 15 amino acids. V lost 0 bases and J 7 bases, leaving 13 bases between the germline ends. Per the germline V gene, CDR1 is LGHNA and CDR2 is YNFKEQ. As DNA, the CDR3 is TGTGCCAGCAGCCAAGATCCGGGAACTCCCAACATTCAGTACTTC. As protein: CASSQDPGTPNIQYF.

This rearrangement joins TRBV5-1 to TRBJ2-7, with 7 positions matching TRBD2. The CDR3 length is 15 residues. The V gene's germline CDR1 is SGHRS and CDR2 YFSETQ. With V trimmed by 4 bases and J by 3 bases, 10 bases remained unmatched. The chain's CDR3 is CASSPDRDYFYEQYF. The CDR3 DNA reads as TGCGCCAGCAGCCCGGACCGGGACTACTTCTACGAGCAGTACTTC.

This chain connects TRBV5-1 to TRBJ2-3; 9 positions match TRBD1. The CDR3 consists of 15 residues. Germline CDR1 and CDR2: SGHRS and YFSETQ. V shed 6 bases, J shed 6 bases, and the junction held 11 bases outside the gene matches. The CDR3 nucleotides are TGCGCCAGCACGACCTTAGACAGGGGGGCGGATACGCAGTATTTT. Translated: CASTTLDRGADTQYF.

V gene TRBV7-8 combines with J gene TRBJ1-5; 8 nucleotides agree with TRBD1. J was trimmed by 4 bases and V by 5 bases; bases with no gene match: 10. The CDR3 extends over 16 amino acids. Per germline, CDR1 SGHVS and CDR2 FQNEAQ. CDR3 in DNA: TGTGCCAGCAGCCGGGGCAGGGGGCCAGGTAATCAGCCCCAGCATTTT. Protein: CASSRGRGPGNQPQHF.

The chain joins TRBV27 to TRBJ2-7, with TRBD2 matching over 8 bases. CDR3 size: 14 residues. CDR1 and CDR2 (germline): MNHEY, SMNVEV (reference sequence). V trimming: 1 base; J trimming: 6 bases; junction bases outside the gene matches: 5. This CDR3 is CASSLYREGSEQYF. CDR3 nucleotides: TGTGCCAGCAGTTTATACCGGGAGGGGAGCGAGCAGTACTTC.

This chain links TRBV2 with TRBJ2-6; the match to TRBD1 covers 8 bases. Germline values: CDR1 SNHLY, CDR2 FYNNEI. Unmatched junction bases numbered 14, after V lost 6 bases and J lost 1 base. There are 19 residues in the CDR3. Written as DNA, the CDR3 is TGTGCCAGCAGAAGTCGTCCGGGACAGGCGGTTTCTGGGGCCAACGTCCTGACTTTC. It specifies CASRSRPGQAVSGANVLTF.

The rearrangement joins TRBV4-1 to TRBJ2-1; 8 bases agree with TRBD2. Per germline, CDR1 MGHRA and CDR2 YSYEKL. This CDR3 is 21 amino acids long. V was pared by 4 bases and J by 0 bases, with 20 bases of the junction left unmatched. CDR3 region: CASSLSRVVAGPPGSYNEQFF. In DNA form, the CDR3 reads TGCGCCAGCAGCCTCTCCCGGGTTGTAGCGGGACCGCCGGGCTCCTACAATGAGCAGTTCTTC.

This clone has just a few counts. This rearrangement joins TRBV18 to TRBJ2-5; TRBD2 matches at 10 bases. This CDR3 contains 17 residues. Trimming took 1 base from V and 5 from J; bases not matched to a gene: 10. The V gene's germline CDR1 is KGHSH and CDR2 LQKENI. This CDR3 is CASSPRVQREGTETQYF. Here the CDR3 DNA reads TGTGCCAGCTCACCACGGGTACAGCGGGAGGGGACCGAGACCCAGTACTTC.

The chain couples TRBV18 to TRBJ1-1; a weak D match, TRBD1 (6 bases). The CDR3 has 16 residues. The V gene lost 3 bases and the J gene lost 4 bases, with 18 bases spanning the gap. The V gene's germline CDR1 is KGHSH and CDR2 LQKENI. The DNA of the CDR3 is TGTGCCAGCTCACCGCCTCCACAGGGCTTGGGCACTGAAGCTTTCTTT. This translates into CASSPPPQGLGTEAFF.

This clone was seen only once. The chain is built from TRBV19 and TRBJ1-1; perhaps TRBD1 as D (6 bases). Germline values: CDR1 LNHDA, CDR2 SQIVND (reference sequence). This CDR3 region has 14 residues. The V end was cut by 3 bases, the J end by 3 bases, with 11 bases between. CDR3 amino acids: CASSIGRGYTEAFF. CDR3 nucleotides: TGTGCCAGTAGTATTGGCAGGGGTTACACTGAAGCTTTCTTT.